The 8 T cell receptor beta chains given below trace back to one sample, sequenced in a study of blood T cell repertoires in COVID-19. Assay used: immunoSEQ multiplex PCR; TCRdb lists only in-frame clones, some missing. The data show around 140,000 clones, approximately 84% seen once. Sequencing was done on a sample of peripheral blood. The receptor set was obtained from a man between 60 and 75 years old with acute or convalescent COVID-19.

This chain joins TRBV5-4 and TRBJ1-5; D possibly corresponds to TRBD1 (6 bases). Looked up from germline, CDR1 is SGHNT and CDR2 is YYREEE (reference sequence). V lost 1 base, J lost 1 base, and 9 bases lay in between. This CDR3 has 15 residues. This chain's CDR3 is CASSLYRESNQPQHF. The CDR3 DNA reads as TGTGCCAGCAGCTTGTACAGGGAAAGCAATCAGCCCCAGCATTTT.

The table lists this clone with a few counts. V usage is TRBV5-1 and J usage is TRBJ2-3; 8 bases align to TRBD1. The germline V gene encodes CDR1 SGHRS and CDR2 YFSETQ. The CDR3 runs to 14 residues. Trimming removed 4 bases from V and 2 bases from J; junction bases left unmatched: 3. As DNA, the CDR3 is TGCGCCAGCAGCCTGGGACAGGCCACAGATACGCAGTATTTT. Residues: CASSLGQATDTQYF.

Notes on this clone: This same CDR3 is encoded by further DNA sequences in the sample. This CDR3 is CASSFGLAGDNEQFF. As DNA, the CDR3 is TGCGCCAGCAGCTTCGGCCTAGCGGGTGACAATGAGCAGTTCTTC. The chain is built from TRBV5-1 and TRBJ2-1; 8 bases are shared with TRBD2. The CDR3 loop spans 15 amino acids. The V gene end was trimmed by 2 bases and the J gene end by 5 bases; junction bases not matched to a gene: 6. The germline V gene encodes CDR1 SGHRS and CDR2 YFSETQ.

The gene calls are TRBV28 and TRBJ1-2; D call uncertain. The V end lost 1 base, the J end lost 1 base, and 7 bases lay between the germline ends. This CDR3 has 14 residues. Per germline, CDR1 MDHEN and CDR2 SYDVKM. The CDR3 DNA follows: TGTGCCAGCAGTTTATATGCGGTTAACTATGGCTACACCTTC. Translation gives CASSLYAVNYGYTF.

The gene calls are TRBV28 and TRBJ2-5, with a weak D call TRBD1 (5 bases). V dropped 5 bases and J dropped 1 base, with 14 bases sitting between them. Germline-derived CDR1 and CDR2 are MDHEN and SYDVKM. There are 15 residues in the CDR3. CDR3 region: CASSSDRTLQETQYF. CDR3 nucleotide sequence: TGTGCCAGCAGTAGCGATCGGACACTCCAAGAGACCCAGTACTTC.

The chain couples TRBV12-5 to TRBJ2-7; 9 bases fit TRBD1. The germline gives CDR1 LGHNT, CDR2 FRNRAP. The CDR3 sequence is 15 residues long. The J segment lost 0 bases and the V segment lost 7 bases, leaving 7 bases of the junction unmatched. CDR3: CASEPADRGSYEQYF. The CDR3 nucleotides read TGTGCTAGTGAGCCAGCGGACAGGGGCTCCTACGAGCAGTACTTC.

The chain employs TRBV5-1 and TRBJ2-2; 10 nucleotides agree with TRBD1. The CDR3 spans 15 residues. The germline V gene has CDR1 SGHRS and CDR2 YFSETQ. V shed 4 bases and J 2 bases; nucleotides not matched to a gene: 2. The CDR3 DNA follows: TGCGCCAGCAGCGGGACAGGGGCCAACACCGGGGAGCTGTTTTTT. Translated: CASSGTGANTGELFF.

The chain carries TRBV4-1 and TRBJ2-7; 12 bases agree with TRBD2. V was pared by 4 bases and J by 4 bases, with 8 bases of the junction left unmatched. The CDR3 totals 16 residues. CDR1 and CDR2 from the germline V gene are MGHRA and YSYEKL. In DNA, the CDR3 is TGCGCCAGCAGCCCAGAAACGACTAGCGGGAGATACGAGCAGTACTTC. Amino acid sequence: CASSPETTSGRYEQYF.